Listed below are T cell receptor beta chains from one sample, sequenced in a study of blood T cells in healthy people across ages. TCRdb redid the calling of the 5' RACE reads with MiXCR, one entry per CDR3 protein. The profile covers about 1.4 million distinct CDR3 sequences, with around 59% appearing a single time and 6.5% to 8% taken by the ten largest. The specimen sequenced was blood. These receptors were obtained from a man aged 18-30 years in good health. The CDR3 runs from the conserved cysteine through the conserved F or W. A D gene is named only where the DNA matches it firmly. Where a row states a size, it is once, few, many or the class of an expanded clone; other rows omit it.

CDR3 DNA: TGTGCCAGCAGCGTCGACGGACTAGCGGGAATCTACGAGCAGTACTTC
CDR3 protein: CASSVDGLAGIYEQYF
clone size: few
V gene: TRBV7-2
D gene: TRBD2
J gene: TRBJ2-7

CDR3 DNA: TGCAGTGGGAACCCGAGCACAGATACGCAGTATTTT
CDR3 protein: CSGNPSTDTQYF
clone size: .
V gene: TRBV20-1
D gene: .
J gene: TRBJ2-3

CDR3 DNA: TGCAGTGCCGCACCGGGACAGGGTGTCGAGCAGTACTTC
CDR3 protein: CSAAPGQGVEQYF
clone size: .
V gene: TRBV20-1
D gene: TRBD1
J gene: TRBJ2-7

CDR3 DNA: TGTGACAGCAGCTCCCGGGACAGATCCTACGAGCAGTACTTC
CDR3 protein: CDSSSRDRSYEQYF
clone size: .
V gene: TRBV13
D gene: TRBD1
J gene: TRBJ2-7

CDR3 DNA: TGCAGCGTTGGAGCGGGGGGCGGAGAGACCCAGTACTTC
CDR3 protein: CSVGAGGGETQYF
clone size: .
V gene: TRBV29-1
D gene: TRBD2
J gene: TRBJ2-5

CDR3 DNA: TGTGCCAGCAGGGCGGACTCGGGCATGAATAATTCACCCCTCCACTTT
CDR3 protein: CASRADSGMNNSPLHF
clone size: .
V gene: TRBV6-5
D gene: .
J gene: TRBJ1-6

CDR3 DNA: TGCGCCAGCAGCCAAGTGGGGGACTATTACAATGAGCAGTTCTTC
CDR3 protein: CASSQVGDYYNEQFF
clone size: .
V gene: TRBV4-1
D gene: TRBD2
J gene: TRBJ2-1

CDR3 DNA: TGTGCCAGCAGTTTGACCGGGACGGTGGACACTGAAGCTTTCTTT
CDR3 protein: CASSLTGTVDTEAFF
clone size: .
V gene: TRBV6-2/TRBV6-3
D gene: .
J gene: TRBJ1-1

CDR3 DNA: TGTGCCAGCAGCACCGGGAACACAGATACGCAGTATTTT
CDR3 protein: CASSTGNTDTQYF
clone size: .
V gene: TRBV7-8
D gene: .
J gene: TRBJ2-3

CDR3 DNA: TGTGCCAGCAGTTACGGAACCGGGACAGGGCAAGAGCAGTACTTC
CDR3 protein: CASSYGTGTGQEQYF
clone size: .
V gene: TRBV6-2/TRBV6-3
D gene: TRBD1
J gene: TRBJ2-5

CDR3 DNA: TGTGCCAGCAGCCGGGGCAGAGGCTACACCTTC
CDR3 protein: CASSRGRGYTF
clone size: few
V gene: TRBV7-2
D gene: .
J gene: TRBJ1-2

CDR3 DNA: TGTGCCAGCAGCTTGGGGGGAGTATGGGACTACGAGCAGTACTTC
CDR3 protein: CASSLGGVWDYEQYF
clone size: .
V gene: TRBV5-6
D gene: .
J gene: TRBJ2-7

CDR3 DNA: TGTGCCAGCAGCCCTAGTAGCACTGAAGCTTTCTTT
CDR3 protein: CASSPSSTEAFF
clone size: .
V gene: TRBV7-2
D gene: .
J gene: TRBJ1-1

CDR3 DNA: TGTGCCAGCAGCTCAGGGTTGAAGGCCTACGAGCAGTACTTC
CDR3 protein: CASSSGLKAYEQYF
clone size: .
V gene: TRBV7-9
D gene: .
J gene: TRBJ2-7

CDR3 DNA: TGTGCCAGCAGCTTAGCGAGGGTAGTCTCCTACGAGCAGTACTTC
CDR3 protein: CASSLARVVSYEQYF
clone size: once
V gene: TRBV7-2
D gene: .
J gene: TRBJ2-7

CDR3 DNA: TGTGCCAGCAGTCCCATAGACACCCCCATTGAGCAGTACTTC
CDR3 protein: CASSPIDTPIEQYF
clone size: few
V gene: TRBV27
D gene: .
J gene: TRBJ2-7

CDR3 DNA: TGCAGCGCCACAGGGGGGATAGGGCCGATGAACACTGAAGCTTTCTTT
CDR3 protein: CSATGGIGPMNTEAFF
clone size: .
V gene: TRBV29-1
D gene: TRBD1
J gene: TRBJ1-1

CDR3 DNA: TGCAGCGTTGAAGGGGAGGGAGCAAGGACGCAGTATTTT
CDR3 protein: CSVEGEGARTQYF
clone size: .
V gene: TRBV29-1
D gene: TRBD2
J gene: TRBJ2-3

CDR3 DNA: TGCGCCAGCAGCTGGGATGCGGGTACCGCCTACGAGCAGTACTTC
CDR3 protein: CASSWDAGTAYEQYF
clone size: .
V gene: TRBV5-1
D gene: .
J gene: TRBJ2-7

CDR3 DNA: TGTGCCAGCAGCGTTGGGACTAGCGGCCAAGAGACCCAGTACTTC
CDR3 protein: CASSVGTSGQETQYF
clone size: few
V gene: TRBV9
D gene: TRBD2
J gene: TRBJ2-5

CDR3 DNA: TGCGCCAGCACGTCTCAGGGCGAGGAGCAGTACTTC
CDR3 protein: CASTSQGEEQYF
clone size: .
V gene: TRBV5-1
D gene: .
J gene: TRBJ2-5

CDR3 DNA: TGCGCCAGCAGCCAGACTAGCGTCCTTAATTACAATGAGCAGTTCTTC
CDR3 protein: CASSQTSVLNYNEQFF
clone size: .
V gene: TRBV4-1
D gene: TRBD2
J gene: TRBJ2-1

CDR3 DNA: TGTGCCAGCCACTCGGGACTAGCGGGAGCTGGGAGCTACAATGAGCAGTTCTTC
CDR3 protein: CASHSGLAGAGSYNEQFF
clone size: .
V gene: TRBV18
D gene: TRBD2
J gene: TRBJ2-1

CDR3 DNA: TGCAGCGTTGTATTTCGTAACTCCTACGAGCAGTACTTC
CDR3 protein: CSVVFRNSYEQYF
clone size: .
V gene: TRBV29-1
D gene: .
J gene: TRBJ2-7

CDR3 DNA: TGTGCCAGCAGTCCGGGACAGTCAGACACCATATATTTT
CDR3 protein: CASSPGQSDTIYF
clone size: .
V gene: TRBV27
D gene: TRBD1
J gene: TRBJ1-3

CDR3 DNA: TGTGCCAGCAGTTCCCGACTAGCGGGAATGGAGACCCAGTACTTC
CDR3 protein: CASSSRLAGMETQYF
clone size: .
V gene: TRBV7-6
D gene: TRBD2
J gene: TRBJ2-5

CDR3 DNA: TGTTCCGGCAGCTCAGTCAACTACGAGCAGTACTTC
CDR3 protein: CSGSSVNYEQYF
clone size: .
V gene: TRBV7-9
D gene: .
J gene: TRBJ2-7

CDR3 DNA: TGTGCCAGCAGCGTCTTCCAAGAGACCCAGTACTTC
CDR3 protein: CASSVFQETQYF
clone size: many
V gene: TRBV9
D gene: .
J gene: TRBJ2-5

CDR3 DNA: TGCAGTGCTCCCGGGACTAGCGGGGGGGAGTACGAGCAGTACTTC
CDR3 protein: CSAPGTSGGEYEQYF
clone size: .
V gene: TRBV20-1
D gene: TRBD2
J gene: TRBJ2-7

CDR3 DNA: TGTGCCACCAACGGGGGGGCCAACTACAATGAGCAGTTCTTC
CDR3 protein: CATNGGANYNEQFF
clone size: .
V gene: TRBV5-6
D gene: TRBD2
J gene: TRBJ2-1

CDR3 DNA: TGTGCCAGCAGCGAGCAGGACAGGGGAAACATTCAGTACTTC
CDR3 protein: CASSEQDRGNIQYF
clone size: .
V gene: TRBV9
D gene: TRBD1
J gene: TRBJ2-4

CDR3 DNA: TGTGCCAGCACTCAATTAGGACTAGCGGGAGCGGATGAGCAGTTCTTC
CDR3 protein: CASTQLGLAGADEQFF
clone size: .
V gene: TRBV27
D gene: TRBD2
J gene: TRBJ2-1

CDR3 DNA: TGTGCCAGCGGTAGGACAGGGATTAAAGACTATGGCTACACCTTC
CDR3 protein: CASGRTGIKDYGYTF
clone size: .
V gene: TRBV6-5
D gene: TRBD1
J gene: TRBJ1-2

CDR3 DNA: TGTGCCAGCAGTGATGCCGTTAGGGCTGAGCAGTTCTTC
CDR3 protein: CASSDAVRAEQFF
clone size: once
V gene: TRBV2
D gene: .
J gene: TRBJ2-1

CDR3 DNA: TGTGCCAGCAGCTCCTATAGCGGGAGAAACTACAATGAGCAGTTCTTC
CDR3 protein: CASSSYSGRNYNEQFF
clone size: .
V gene: TRBV7-2
D gene: TRBD2
J gene: TRBJ2-1

CDR3 DNA: TGTGCCAGCAGCTTTTTAGGGGTTGAGCAGTTCTTC
CDR3 protein: CASSFLGVEQFF
clone size: .
V gene: TRBV7-9
D gene: .
J gene: TRBJ2-1

CDR3 DNA: TGTGCCATCAGTGAGGCGGGACGCATAAATGAAAAACTGTTTTTT
CDR3 protein: CAISEAGRINEKLFF
clone size: .
V gene: TRBV10-3
D gene: .
J gene: TRBJ1-4

CDR3 DNA: TGCGCCAGCAGCTTGTTGCCGTCTAGCGCCAGCTCCTACGAGCAGTACTTC
CDR3 protein: CASSLLPSSASSYEQYF
clone size: once
V gene: TRBV5-1
D gene: .
J gene: TRBJ2-7

CDR3 DNA: TGTGCCAGCAGCGTAGCGACTAGTTATCTATTCGGCTCTGGGGCCAACGTCCTGACTTTC
CDR3 protein: CASSVATSYLFGSGANVLTF
clone size: few
V gene: TRBV9
D gene: .
J gene: TRBJ2-6

CDR3 DNA: TGTGCCAGCAGCTTAGACCTAGCGGGAAAAGAGACCCAGTACTTC
CDR3 protein: CASSLDLAGKETQYF
clone size: .
V gene: TRBV11-2
D gene: TRBD2
J gene: TRBJ2-5